Presented here are 25 T cell receptor beta chains from one specimen sequenced in a study of T-cell reconstitution after alpha-beta-depleted transplantation in children. A library of TCRbeta sequences, prepared with unique molecular identifiers, was generated. MiXCR was run by TCRdb on the PCR reads, yielding one entry per CDR3 protein. The table includes hundreds of thousands of distinct CDR3 sequences, roughly 13% detected once. This specimen consisted of PBMCs, mostly from graft donor cells, obtained 360 days after TCRalphabeta/CD19-depleted stem cell transplant. The receptors shown here come from a male patient younger than 18 who had a stem cell transplant for acute myeloid leukemia, so the T cells may come from the graft donor.

In this sample, this clonotype turned up a few times. The J gene is TRBJ2-3, the V gene TRBV20-1, with TRBD2 matching 12 bases. Germline CDR1 and CDR2: DFQATT and SNEGSKA (reference sequence). The CDR3 is 15 amino acids. The V and J ends lost 2 bases and 5 bases, in that order; junction bases with no gene match: 5. Here the CDR3 DNA reads TGCAGTGCTAGACTAGCGGGAGGGCCAAGAGATACGCAGTATTTT. Its protein product is CSARLAGGPRDTQYF.

This clonotype was seen only a few times. This sequence joins TRBV7-2 and TRBJ1-1; weak D call: TRBD1 (5 bases). The germline V gene encodes CDR1 SGHTA and CDR2 FQGNSA. This CDR3 has 16 residues. V was clipped by 0 bases and J by 1 base, with 12 bases between them. The CDR3 nucleotides are TGTGCCAGCAGCTTAGCCGGGGGGGGTCAGAACACTGAAGCTTTCTTT. Encoded protein: CASSLAGGGQNTEAFF.

This clonotype has only a few counts. This chain links TRBV4-3 with TRBJ1-2; a possible D gene is TRBD1 (5 bases). V shed 1 base and J shed 5 bases, with 14 bases lying between them. This CDR3 is built from 15 residues. Per the germline V gene, CDR1 is LGHNA and CDR2 is YSLEER. The CDR3 sequence is CASSQGVEQAYGYTF. CDR3 in DNA: TGCGCCAGCAGCCAAGGAGTCGAACAGGCTTATGGCTACACCTTC.

This clonotype was counted a few times. The chain carries TRBV27 and TRBJ2-7; 10 bases are a match to TRBD1. V was pared by 10 bases and J by 6 bases, with 6 bases of the junction left unmatched. Germline V gene data show CDR1 as MNHEY and CDR2 as SMNVEV (reference sequence). The CDR3 extends over 12 amino acids. The CDR3 spells CAIATGGSEQYF. The DNA for the CDR3 is TGTGCCATCGCGACAGGGGGCAGCGAGCAGTACTTC.

This clonotype has at least ten counts. The chain links TRBV20-1 to TRBJ2-1; 8 nucleotides match TRBD2. This CDR3 is 15 amino acids long. Per the germline V gene, CDR1 is DFQATT and CDR2 is SNEGSKA (reference sequence). The V segment lost 3 bases and the J segment 8 bases; nucleotides outside the gene matches: 12. CDR3 bases: TGCAGTGCTAGCGGGAGGGCCGGTGGTCACGATGAGCAGTTCTTC. Residues: CSASGRAGGHDEQFF.

This clonotype was seen more than once but under ten times. The chain joins TRBV7-3 to TRBJ2-2, with D perhaps TRBD1 or TRBD2 (5 bases each). V lost 4 bases to trimming and J lost 4 bases, with 16 bases between them. This CDR3 is built from 16 residues. Germline V gene lookup returns CDR1 SGHTA and CDR2 FQGTGA. The CDR3 sequence: CASSSKSGRITGELFF. The DNA of the CDR3 is TGTGCCAGCAGCTCCAAGTCGGGGCGGATCACCGGGGAGCTGTTTTTT.

This clonotype has a handful of counts. V usage is TRBV27 and J usage is TRBJ2-1; 9 bases align to TRBD2. Per germline, CDR1 MNHEY and CDR2 SMNVEV (reference sequence). CDR3 length: 15 amino acids. The J segment lost 6 bases and the V segment lost 4 bases, leaving 7 bases of the junction unmatched. The CDR3 nucleotides are TGTGCCAGCAGTTCGGGACTAGCCCCCACCAATGAGCAGTTCTTC. Encoded protein: CASSSGLAPTNEQFF.

The table lists this clonotype with a few counts. This rearrangement joins TRBV19 to TRBJ2-7, with a weak D call TRBD2 (6 bases). CDR3 size: 14 residues. The germline V and J ends were trimmed by 8 bases and 0 bases, with 14 bases remaining between them. Germline V gene lookup returns CDR1 LNHDA and CDR2 SQIVND (reference sequence). This CDR3 reads CASSGGLGSYEQYF. The CDR3 nucleotides read TGTGCCAGTTCCGGAGGGTTGGGCTCCTACGAGCAGTACTTC.

This clonotype showed up just a few times. The rearrangement uses TRBV2 and TRBJ2-1; TRBD1 matches 10 bases. CDR1 and CDR2 (germline): SNHLY, FYNNEI. The CDR3 has 14 amino acids. With 7 bases clipped from V and 6 bases from J, the junction kept 6 bases outside the gene matches. CDR3 nucleotide sequence: TGTGCCAGCACCCGACAGGGGGCTCTCAATGAGCAGTTCTTC. This encodes CASTRQGALNEQFF.

V and J are TRBV4-3 and TRBJ2-3, with 7 bases that match TRBD1. Trimming removed 0 bases from V and 2 bases from J; junction bases left unmatched: 11. This CDR3 spans 18 amino acids. The germline gives CDR1 LGHNA, CDR2 YSLEER. DNA for the CDR3: TGCGCCAGCAGCCAAGATCCTTCGACAGGGACAATCACAGATACGCAGTATTTT. Its translation: CASSQDPSTGTITDTQYF.

This clonotype was recorded a few times. The chain recombines TRBV5-1 with TRBJ2-7; TRBD2 might be the D (6 bases). The germline V gene has CDR1 SGHRS and CDR2 YFSETQ. Trimming shortened V by 0 bases and J by 1 base, and 14 bases separated the two germline ends. This CDR3 has 16 amino acids. The CDR3 nucleotides read TGCGCCAGCAGCTTGGTACTGGGACTTGGATCCTACGAGCAGTACTTC. Encoded protein: CASSLVLGLGSYEQYF.

This clonotype was seen a handful of times. The rearrangement joins TRBV21-1 to TRBJ2-3; no check of the table's D call, TRBD2, against the DNA was made. TRBV21-1 is a documented pseudogene. The length of the CDR3 is 14 residues. The CDR3 loop is CATLTSEITDTQYF. In DNA, the CDR3 is TGTGCCACTCTGACTAGCGAAATCACAGATACGCAGTATTTT.

This clonotype was recorded a few times. The chain recombines TRBV27 with TRBJ2-7; 8 bases line up with TRBD2. This CDR3 has 16 residues. The J segment lost 2 bases and the V segment lost 5 bases, leaving 11 bases of the junction unmatched. Germline V gene sequence: CDR1 MNHEY, CDR2 SMNVEV (reference sequence). CDR3 nucleotide sequence: TGTGCCAGCAGTCCCCTGGGACTAGGAGTAACCTACGAGCAGTACTTC. This gives the protein CASSPLGLGVTYEQYF.

Only a few counts were recorded for this clonotype. The gene calls are TRBV11-2 and TRBJ2-1; 13 bases match TRBD2. Unmatched junction bases numbered 10, after V lost 5 bases and J lost 0 bases. The CDR3 totals 19 residues. The germline gives CDR1 SGHAT, CDR2 FQNNGV. The CDR3 reads CASSPPGTSGTRSYNEQFF. The CDR3 DNA follows: TGTGCCAGCAGCCCACCCGGGACTAGCGGGACTCGCTCCTACAATGAGCAGTTCTTC.

This clonotype was seen more than once but under ten times. The CDR3, as DNA: TGCAGTGCTAGATGGGATCCCGGGGAGCTGTTTTTT. It codes for CSARWDPGELFF. This chain joins TRBV20-1 and TRBJ2-2; D not certain. Germline-derived CDR1 and CDR2 are DFQATT and SNEGSKA (reference sequence). V was shortened by 2 bases and J by 6 bases, with 7 bases between the two germline ends. The CDR3 runs 12 residues.

This clonotype was counted ten times or more. The chain combines TRBV5-1 with TRBJ2-5; 8 bases match TRBD2. Losses at the gene ends were 0 bases for V and 1 base for J; bases not matched to a gene: 8. Germline-derived CDR1 and CDR2 are SGHRS and YFSETQ. The CDR3 is 17 residues long. The CDR3 region is CASSLGQAGVSQETQYF. CDR3 in DNA: TGCGCCAGCAGCTTGGGGCAAGCGGGAGTAAGCCAAGAGACCCAGTACTTC.

The rearrangement joins TRBV6-5 to TRBJ2-5; TRBD1 matches at 10 bases. CDR1 is MNHEY and CDR2 is SVGAGI in the germline V gene. The CDR3 length is 14 residues. V gave up 4 bases and J gave up 5 bases; unmatched junction bases: 4. For the CDR3, the DNA is TGTGCCAGCAGTTCCGGGACAGGGGCCGAGACCCAGTACTTC. Translation: CASSSGTGAETQYF.

V and J are TRBV29-1 and TRBJ1-2, with D tentatively TRBD1 (5 bases). CDR3 length equals 11 residues. V dropped 4 bases and J dropped 6 bases, with 9 bases sitting between them. The V gene's germline CDR1 is SQVTM and CDR2 ANQGSEA. CDR3 in amino acids: CSVARANGYTF. The DNA of the CDR3 is TGCAGCGTTGCCAGGGCTAATGGCTACACCTTC.

V and J are TRBV27 and TRBJ2-7, with 10 bases aligning to TRBD2. V lost 6 bases, J lost 1 base, and 6 bases stayed unmatched. The CDR3 loop spans 15 amino acids. Germline values: CDR1 MNHEY, CDR2 SMNVEV (reference sequence). The chain's CDR3 is CASRGLAGASYEQYF. CDR3 nucleotide sequence: TGTGCCAGCAGGGGCCTAGCGGGAGCTTCCTACGAGCAGTACTTC.

This clonotype was found a few times. V and J are TRBV9 and TRBJ2-3; 8 positions match TRBD2. The trim removed 8 bases at V and 5 bases at J, leaving 19 bases unmatched. This CDR3 region has 17 residues. Germline CDR1 reads SGDLS; CDR2 reads YYNGEE. CDR3 nucleotides: TGTGCCAGTAGCCAGCTCTTTCGGGGGGGAGATAGAGATACGCAGTATTTT. Amino acid sequence: CASSQLFRGGDRDTQYF.

The V and J genes are TRBV19 and TRBJ1-1; D perhaps matches TRBD1 (5 bases). Germline loops: CDR1 LNHDA, CDR2 SQIVND (reference sequence). The CDR3 length is 13 residues. Trimming removed 5 bases from V and 11 bases from J, with 18 bases in between. CDR3 nucleotides: TGTGCCAGTAGTGCCTCCGGGGGGGGACTCGCTTTCTTT. Encoded protein: CASSASGGGLAFF.

V and J are TRBV11-2 and TRBJ2-2, with D possibly being TRBD1 (5 bases). Trimming shortened V by 5 bases and J by 2 bases, and 18 bases separated the two germline ends. There are 17 residues in the CDR3. The germline gives CDR1 SGHAT, CDR2 FQNNGV. CDR3 loop: CASSPQGERGNTGELFF. DNA of the CDR3: TGTGCCAGCAGCCCGCAAGGGGAAAGGGGAAACACCGGGGAGCTGTTTTTT. Full variable domain (rest looked up from reference TRBV11-2 and TRBJ2-2): EAGVAQSPRYKIIEKRQSVAFWCNPISGHATLYWYQQILGQGPKLLIQFQNNGVVDDSQLPKDRFSAERLKGVDSTLKIQPAKLEDSAVYLCASSPQGERGNTGELFFGEGSRLTVL.

In its sample, this clonotype was seen once. This sequence joins TRBV7-2 and TRBJ2-7, with 14 bases aligning to TRBD2. Trimming cost V 4 bases and J 6 bases; bases outside gene matches: 5. The CDR3 runs to 15 residues. CDR1 is SGHTA, CDR2 FQGNSA, per germline. CDR3 DNA sequence: TGTGCCAGCAGCTCCCGACTAGCGGGAGGGCGCGAGCAGTACTTC. It specifies CASSSRLAGGREQYF.

This clonotype was picked up a small number of times. V usage is TRBV20-1 and J usage is TRBJ2-5; 9 positions agree with TRBD2. CDR1 is DFQATT and CDR2 is SNEGSKA in the germline V gene (reference sequence). V gave up 8 bases and J gave up 0 bases; unmatched junction bases: 10. This CDR3 is 15 amino acids long. CDR3 DNA sequence: TGCAGTCCGACTAGCGGTATTGTCTACCAAGAGACCCAGTACTTC. Its translation: CSPTSGIVYQETQYF.

A few counts support this clonotype. The chain carries TRBV5-1 and TRBJ2-7, with D perhaps assigned TRBD1 or TRBD2 (7 bases each). Trimming stripped 4 bases from V and 4 bases from J, with 18 bases between. This CDR3 contains 15 residues. Germline CDR1 and CDR2: SGHRS and YFSETQ. CDR3 coding DNA: TGCGCCAGCAGCCAGGGGGACTATCTTTTTTACGAGCAGTACTTC. Translated, it gives CASSQGDYLFYEQYF. The full variable domain, with the rest looked up from reference TRBV5-1 and TRBJ2-7, is KAGVTQTPRYLIKTRGQQVTLSCSPISGHRSVSWYQQTPGQGLQFLFEYFSETQRNKGNFPGRFSGRQFSNSRSEMNVSTLELGDSALYLCASSQGDYLFYEQYFGPGTRLTVT.